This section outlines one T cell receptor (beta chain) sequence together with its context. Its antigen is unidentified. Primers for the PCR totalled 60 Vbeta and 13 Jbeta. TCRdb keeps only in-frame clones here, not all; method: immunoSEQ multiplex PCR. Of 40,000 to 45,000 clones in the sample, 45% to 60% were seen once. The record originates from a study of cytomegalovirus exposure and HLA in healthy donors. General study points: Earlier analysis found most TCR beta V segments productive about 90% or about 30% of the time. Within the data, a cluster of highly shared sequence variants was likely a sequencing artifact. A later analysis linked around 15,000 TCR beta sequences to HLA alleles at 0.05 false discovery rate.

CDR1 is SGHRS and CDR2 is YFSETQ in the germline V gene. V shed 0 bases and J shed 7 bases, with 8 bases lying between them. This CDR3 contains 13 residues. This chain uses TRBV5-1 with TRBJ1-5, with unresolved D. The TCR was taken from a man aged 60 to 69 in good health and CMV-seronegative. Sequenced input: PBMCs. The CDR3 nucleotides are TGCGCCAGCAGCTTGGCTCGGGGACAGCCCCAGCATTTT. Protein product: CASSLARGQPQHF.